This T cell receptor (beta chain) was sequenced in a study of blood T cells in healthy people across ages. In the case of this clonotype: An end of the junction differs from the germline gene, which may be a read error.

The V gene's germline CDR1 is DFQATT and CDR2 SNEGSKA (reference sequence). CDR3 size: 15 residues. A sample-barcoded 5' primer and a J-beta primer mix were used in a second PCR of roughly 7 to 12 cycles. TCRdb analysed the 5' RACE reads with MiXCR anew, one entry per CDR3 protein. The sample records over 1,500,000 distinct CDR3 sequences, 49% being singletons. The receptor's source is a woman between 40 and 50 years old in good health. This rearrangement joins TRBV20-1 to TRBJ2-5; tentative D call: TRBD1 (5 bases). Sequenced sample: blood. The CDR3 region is CSAPRAGPILETRYF. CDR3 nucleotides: TGCAGTGCGCCTCGGGCAGGGCCGATACTGGAGACCCGGTACTTC.